This T cell receptor beta chain was captured in a study of T cell responses to AZD1222 COVID-19 vaccine. Unmatched junction bases numbered 1, after V lost 7 bases and J lost 1 base. Germline V gives CDR1 LNHDA, CDR2 SQIVND (reference sequence). This CDR3 comprises 13 residues. Measured with immunoSEQ multiplex PCR; TCRdb has only the in-frame clones, and not every one. The sample includes about 150,000 clones, about 90% of them seen just once. The sequence came from an adult in good health. This specimen was peripheral blood, taken on day 0 of AZD1222 vaccination. This sequence joins TRBV19 and TRBJ2-3, with 8 bases aligning to TRBD2. CDR3 in DNA: TGTGCCAGTACGACTAGCGGCACAGATACGCAGTATTTT. Its translation is CASTTSGTDTQYF.